This T cell receptor beta chain was documented in a study of cytomegalovirus exposure and HLA in healthy donors. Study-wide background: Prior work identified 95 million to 120 million unique TCR beta sequences in 150 million to 200 million T cells.

The germline V gene has CDR1 MNHEY and CDR2 SVGAGI. This CDR3 has 14 amino acids. The study ran its PCR with 60 Vbeta and 13 Jbeta primers. The repertoire was sequenced with immunoSEQ multiplex PCR; TCRdb's copy has only in-frame clones and lacks some. The sample shows 60,000 to 80,000 clones, and about 0.83% sits with its ten largest clones. Study-wide points: Later analysis indicated greater clonal expansion among HLA-associated TCR beta chains than among equally common other chains. Excluded were some V segments that proved indistinguishable, including TRBV6-2 and TRBV6-3. Most observed TCR sequences were rare, whereas some public TCRs were detected in many donors.

Details on this clone: Its target is unknown. One junction end does not reproduce the germline sequence, and a read error may be involved.

The chain employs TRBV6-5 and TRBJ1-3; TRBD1 is a possible D gene (5 bases). The receptor's source is a boy younger than 18 in good health and CMV-seronegative. Sequences were obtained from PBMCs. CDR3 residues: CASCYDSSGNTIYF. For the CDR3, the DNA is TGTGCCAGCTGTTACGACAGCTCTGGAAACACCATATATTTT.